Sequencing of this T cell receptor (beta chain) was carried out in a study of Ad26.COV2.S vaccination and SARS-CoV-2 variants. Findings and limits, study-wide: Marked by substantial breadth, spike-specific CD8+ and CD4+ T cell responses were reportedly seen after vaccination.

With respect to this clone: Its antigen remains unidentified.

The treatment is: around 19 received Ad26.COV2.S at low or high dose, single or two shots; several received placebo; per-sample allocation not given. Sampling happened 63 days after the first vaccine or placebo injection. The shot given was an Ad26 vector that makes Wuhan-strain SARS-CoV-2 spike. Only in-frame clones appear in the TCRdb table, and some are missing; sequencing was by immunoSEQ multiplex PCR. Altogether 300,000 to 350,000 clones are present, more than 70% being singletons, with the ten largest covering approximately 1.9%. The V and J ends lost 0 bases and 4 bases respectively, with 15 bases between them. The germline V gene encodes CDR1 SNHLY and CDR2 FYNNEI. This CDR3 is 16 amino acids long.

The TCR sequence derives from a person aged 18 to 59 who received the Ad26.COV2.S COVID-19 vaccine or a placebo. Here the sequenced sample was peripheral blood, taken in a trial of Ad26.COV2.S vaccine versus placebo. This rearrangement joins TRBV2 to TRBJ1-2; perhaps TRBD1 as D (6 bases). Written as DNA, the CDR3 is TGTGCCAGCAGTGAAGCGGGCACAGGGAACCTCTATGGCTACACCTTC. Translating it yields CASSEAGTGNLYGYTF.